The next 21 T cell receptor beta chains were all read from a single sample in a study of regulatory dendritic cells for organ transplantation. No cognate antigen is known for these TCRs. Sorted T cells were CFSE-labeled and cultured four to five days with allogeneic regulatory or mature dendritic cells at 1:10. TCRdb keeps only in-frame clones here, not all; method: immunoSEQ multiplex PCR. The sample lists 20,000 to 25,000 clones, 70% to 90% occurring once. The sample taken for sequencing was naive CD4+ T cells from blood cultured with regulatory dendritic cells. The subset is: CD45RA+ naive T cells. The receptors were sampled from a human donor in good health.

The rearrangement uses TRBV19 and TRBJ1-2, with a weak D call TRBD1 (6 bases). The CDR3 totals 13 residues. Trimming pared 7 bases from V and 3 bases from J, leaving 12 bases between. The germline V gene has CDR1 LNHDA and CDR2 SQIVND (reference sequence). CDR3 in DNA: TGTGCCAGTACCACGGACAGTTACTATGGCTACACCTTC. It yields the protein CASTTDSYYGYTF.

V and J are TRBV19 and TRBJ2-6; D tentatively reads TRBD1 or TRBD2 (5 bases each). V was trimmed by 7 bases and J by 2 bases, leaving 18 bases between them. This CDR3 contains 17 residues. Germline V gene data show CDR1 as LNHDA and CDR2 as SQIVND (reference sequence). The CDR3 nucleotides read TGTGCCAGTAATTCCCCGGGACGCCCGACTGGGGCCAACGTCCTGACTTTC. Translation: CASNSPGRPTGANVLTF.

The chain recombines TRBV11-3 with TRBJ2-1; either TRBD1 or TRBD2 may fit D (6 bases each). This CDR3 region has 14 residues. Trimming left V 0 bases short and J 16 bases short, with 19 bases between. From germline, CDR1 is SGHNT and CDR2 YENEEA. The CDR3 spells CASSLDSEGGGPFF. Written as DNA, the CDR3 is TGTGCCAGCAGCTTAGATTCAGAGGGGGGAGGTCCCTTCTTC.

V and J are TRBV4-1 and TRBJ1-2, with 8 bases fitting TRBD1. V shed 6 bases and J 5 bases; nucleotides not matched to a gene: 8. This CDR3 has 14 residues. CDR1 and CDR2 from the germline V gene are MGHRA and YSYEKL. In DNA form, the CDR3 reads TGCGCCAGCAGTCTCGGACAGGGACCATATGGCTACACCTTC. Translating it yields CASSLGQGPYGYTF.

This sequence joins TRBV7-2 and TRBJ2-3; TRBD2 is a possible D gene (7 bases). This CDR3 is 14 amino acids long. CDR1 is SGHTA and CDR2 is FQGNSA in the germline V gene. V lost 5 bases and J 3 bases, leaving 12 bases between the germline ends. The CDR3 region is CASSRGGGTDTQYF. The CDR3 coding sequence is TGTGCCAGCAGCAGGGGGGGTGGGACAGATACGCAGTATTTT.

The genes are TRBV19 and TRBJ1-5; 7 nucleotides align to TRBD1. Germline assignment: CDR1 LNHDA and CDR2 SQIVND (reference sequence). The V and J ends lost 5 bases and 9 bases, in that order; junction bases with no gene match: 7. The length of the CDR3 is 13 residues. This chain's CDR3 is CASSSDRTRPQHF. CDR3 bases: TGTGCCAGTAGTTCGGACAGGACCAGGCCCCAGCATTTT.

The CDR3 reads CASSPGTTNEKLFF. CDR3 DNA sequence: TGTGCCAGCAGCCCCGGGACGACTAATGAAAAACTGTTTTTT. The chain links TRBV9 to TRBJ1-4; a weak D match, TRBD1 (5 bases). The CDR3 runs to 14 residues. Trimming stripped 4 bases from V and 2 bases from J, with 9 bases between. CDR1 is SGDLS, CDR2 YYNGEE, per germline.

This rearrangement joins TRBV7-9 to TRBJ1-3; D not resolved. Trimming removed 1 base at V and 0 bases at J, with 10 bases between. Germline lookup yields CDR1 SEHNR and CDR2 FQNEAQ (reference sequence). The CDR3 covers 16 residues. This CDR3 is CASSLGLAGSGNTIYF. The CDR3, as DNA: TGTGCCAGCAGCTTAGGTCTCGCTGGCTCTGGAAACACCATATATTTT.

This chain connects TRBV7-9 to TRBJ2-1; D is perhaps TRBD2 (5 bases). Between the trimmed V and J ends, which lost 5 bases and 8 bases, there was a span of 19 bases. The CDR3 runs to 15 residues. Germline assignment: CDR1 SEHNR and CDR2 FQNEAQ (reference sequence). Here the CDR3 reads CASSRSRVALDEQFF. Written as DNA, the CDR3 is TGTGCCAGCAGCCGTAGCCGGGTAGCGTTAGATGAGCAGTTCTTC.

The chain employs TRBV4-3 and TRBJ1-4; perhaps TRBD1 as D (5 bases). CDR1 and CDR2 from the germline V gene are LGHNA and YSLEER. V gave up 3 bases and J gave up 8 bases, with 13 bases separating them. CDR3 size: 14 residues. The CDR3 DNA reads TGCGCCAGCAGCCAGAATGGACAACCGGAAAAACTGTTTTTT. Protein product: CASSQNGQPEKLFF.

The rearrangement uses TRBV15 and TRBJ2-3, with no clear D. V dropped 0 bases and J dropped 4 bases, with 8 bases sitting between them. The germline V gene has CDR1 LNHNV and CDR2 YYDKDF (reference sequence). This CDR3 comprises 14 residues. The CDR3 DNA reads TGTGCCACCAGCAGAGATCTCTGGGCAGATACGCAGTATTTT. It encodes CATSRDLWADTQYF.

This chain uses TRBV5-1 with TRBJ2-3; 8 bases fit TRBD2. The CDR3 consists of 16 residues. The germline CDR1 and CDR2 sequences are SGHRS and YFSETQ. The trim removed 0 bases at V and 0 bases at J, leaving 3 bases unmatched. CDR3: CASSLVSGVSTDTQYF. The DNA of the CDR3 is TGCGCCAGCAGCTTGGTTAGCGGGGTTAGCACAGATACGCAGTATTTT. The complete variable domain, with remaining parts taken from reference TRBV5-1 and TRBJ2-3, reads KAGVTQTPRYLIKTRGQQVTLSCSPISGHRSVSWYQQTPGQGLQFLFEYFSETQRNKGNFPGRFSGRQFSNSRSEMNVSTLELGDSALYLCASSLVSGVSTDTQYFGPGTRLTVL.

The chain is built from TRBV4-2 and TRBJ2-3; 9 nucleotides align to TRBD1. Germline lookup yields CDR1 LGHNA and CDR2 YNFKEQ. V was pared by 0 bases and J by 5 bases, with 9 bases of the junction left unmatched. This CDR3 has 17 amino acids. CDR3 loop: CASSQDLGYRGQDTQYF. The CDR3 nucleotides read TGTGCCAGCAGCCAAGATCTCGGGTACAGGGGGCAAGATACGCAGTATTTT.

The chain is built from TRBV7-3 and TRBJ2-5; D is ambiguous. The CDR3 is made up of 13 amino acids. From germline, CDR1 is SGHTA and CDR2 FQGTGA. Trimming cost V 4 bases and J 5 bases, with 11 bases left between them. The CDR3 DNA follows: TGTGCCAGCAGCTCCCCCGGTGAGGAGACCCAGTACTTC. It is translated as CASSSPGEETQYF.

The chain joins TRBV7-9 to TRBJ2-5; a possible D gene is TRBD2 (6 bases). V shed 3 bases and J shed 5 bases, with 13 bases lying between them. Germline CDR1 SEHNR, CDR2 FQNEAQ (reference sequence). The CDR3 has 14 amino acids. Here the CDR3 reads CASSLGFGGETQYF. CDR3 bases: TGTGCCAGCAGCTTGGGATTCGGGGGTGAGACCCAGTACTTC.

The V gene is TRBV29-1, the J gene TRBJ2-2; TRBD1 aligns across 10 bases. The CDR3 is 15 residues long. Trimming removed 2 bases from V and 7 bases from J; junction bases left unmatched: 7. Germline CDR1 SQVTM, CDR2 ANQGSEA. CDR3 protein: CSVETSGQGNGELFF. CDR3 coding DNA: TGCAGCGTTGAAACCTCGGGACAGGGGAACGGGGAGCTGTTTTTT.

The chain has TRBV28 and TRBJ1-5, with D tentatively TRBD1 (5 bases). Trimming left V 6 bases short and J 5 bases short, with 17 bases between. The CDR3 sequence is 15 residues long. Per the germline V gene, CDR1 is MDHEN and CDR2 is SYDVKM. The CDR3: CASSTGQKLDQPQHF. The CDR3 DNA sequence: TGTGCCAGCAGCACCGGACAAAAGCTAGATCAGCCCCAGCATTTT.

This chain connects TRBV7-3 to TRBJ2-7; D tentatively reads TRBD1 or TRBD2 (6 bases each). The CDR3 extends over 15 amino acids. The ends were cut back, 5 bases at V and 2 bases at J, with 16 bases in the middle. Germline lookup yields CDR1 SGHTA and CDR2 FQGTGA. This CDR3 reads CASSRGSGGAYEQYF. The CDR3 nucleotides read TGTGCCAGCAGCCGGGGGAGTGGGGGCGCCTACGAGCAGTACTTC.

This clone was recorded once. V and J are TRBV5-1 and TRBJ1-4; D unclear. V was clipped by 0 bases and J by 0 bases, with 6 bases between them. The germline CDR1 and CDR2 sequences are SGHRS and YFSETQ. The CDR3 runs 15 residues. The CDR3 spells CASSLAKTTNEKLFF. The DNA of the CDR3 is TGCGCCAGCAGCTTGGCCAAGACAACTAATGAAAAACTGTTTTTT.

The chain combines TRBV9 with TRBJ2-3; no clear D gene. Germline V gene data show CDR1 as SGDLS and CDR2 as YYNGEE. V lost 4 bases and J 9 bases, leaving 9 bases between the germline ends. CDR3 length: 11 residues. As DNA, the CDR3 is TGTGCCAGCAGCTCCGGCTTGACGCAGTATTTT. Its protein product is CASSSGLTQYF.

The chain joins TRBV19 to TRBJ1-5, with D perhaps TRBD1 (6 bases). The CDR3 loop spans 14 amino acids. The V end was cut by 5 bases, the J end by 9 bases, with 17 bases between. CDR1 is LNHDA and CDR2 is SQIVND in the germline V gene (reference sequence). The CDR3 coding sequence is TGTGCCAGTAGTCTAACAGGGCCCTATGGGCCCCAGCATTTT. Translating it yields CASSLTGPYGPQHF. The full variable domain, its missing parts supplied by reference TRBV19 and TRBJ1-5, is DGGITQSPKYLFRKEGQNVTLSCEQNLNHDAMYWYRQDPGQGLRLIYYSQIVNDFQKGDIAEGYSVSREKKESFPLTVTSAQKNPTAFYLCASSLTGPYGPQHFGDGTRLSIL.